Shown below are 8 T cell receptor beta chains from a single sample sequenced in a study of naive and memory T cell subsets. An equimolar mix of two oligonucleotides served as the beta constant-region primer for TRBC1 and TRBC2. TCRdb reprocessed the UMI-ligation and nested PCR reads with MiXCR, giving one entry per CDR3 protein. The sample holds some 83,000 distinct CDR3 sequences, about an eighth seen once. The sequenced sample was central memory CD4+ T cells from blood. All receptors derive from a human donor in good health.

The table lists this clonotype with many counts. This rearrangement joins TRBV30 to TRBJ2-7; D not resolved. The germline gives CDR1 GTSNPN, CDR2 SVGIG (reference sequence). The CDR3 is 12 residues long. Trimming pared 4 bases from V and 0 bases from J, leaving 7 bases between. CDR3 nucleotide sequence: TGTGCCTGGACAGCAAGCTCCTACGAGCAGTACTTC. It codes for CAWTASSYEQYF.

This clonotype was detected a few times. The V call is TRBV2, the J call TRBJ1-3; D remains unclear. CDR1 and CDR2 (germline): SNHLY, FYNNEI. This CDR3 has 13 residues. Trimming pared 6 bases from V and 4 bases from J, leaving 10 bases between. The CDR3 nucleotides read TGTGCCAGCAGCTCAGAGTCCGGAAACACCATATATTTT. Translated, it gives CASSSESGNTIYF.

There are a few counts of this clonotype. V is TRBV4-1 and J is TRBJ2-7; possible D gene TRBD2, 6 bases. Germline assignment: CDR1 MGHRA and CDR2 YSYEKL. Trimming shortened V by 1 base and J by 4 bases, and 11 bases separated the two germline ends. The CDR3 spans 14 residues. CDR3 nucleotide sequence: TGCGCCAGCAGCCAAGCGGGAGTCAAATACGAGCAGTACTTC. Its translation: CASSQAGVKYEQYF.

Turning to this clonotype: With a much larger clone just one base away, this may be a read error. The J gene is TRBJ2-1, the V gene TRBV5-4; 9 positions match TRBD2. The CDR3 is 16 residues long. Germline values: CDR1 SGHNT, CDR2 YYREEE (reference sequence). For the CDR3, the DNA is TGTGCCAGCAGCTCCCCGCTAGCGGGAAGTTACAATGTGCAGTTCTTC. Protein: CASSSPLAGSYNVQFF.

This clonotype was counted only a few times. The chain uses TRBV10-3 and TRBJ2-1; no clear D. Germline V CDR1 and CDR2: ENHRY, SYGVKD. Deletions cut 2 bases from V and 5 bases from J, with 10 bases between. This CDR3 spans 14 amino acids. The CDR3 nucleotides are TGTGCCATCAGTGAGAGCCAGGTCAACAATGAGCAGTTCTTC. This sequence encodes CAISESQVNNEQFF.

The rearrangement joins TRBV7-2 to TRBJ2-3; 8 nucleotides match TRBD2. CDR3 length: 16 residues. With 4 bases clipped from V and 0 bases from J, the junction kept 6 bases outside the gene matches. The germline CDR1 and CDR2 sequences are SGHTA and FQGNSA. The CDR3 region is CASSSSKRGSTDTQYF. The CDR3 region has the DNA TGTGCCAGCAGCTCCTCTAAGCGGGGGAGCACAGATACGCAGTATTTT.

This clonotype was seen more than once but under ten times. V usage is TRBV7-2 and J usage is TRBJ2-1; TRBD2 is a possible D gene (6 bases). The CDR3 is 15 residues long. Germline CDR1 SGHTA, CDR2 FQGNSA. The V end was cut by 1 base, the J end by 2 bases, with 9 bases between. In DNA form, the CDR3 reads TGTGCCAGCAGCTTAGGAGGGAGGACCTACAATGAGCAGTTCTTC. Protein sequence: CASSLGGRTYNEQFF.

This clonotype was seen a few times. The J gene is TRBJ2-1, the V gene TRBV5-6; 12 bases align to TRBD2. Trimming at V came to 4 bases and at J to 1 base, leaving 3 bases not matched to a gene. This CDR3 region has 16 residues. CDR1 and CDR2 from the germline V gene are SGHDT and YYEEEE. CDR3 amino acids: CASSPGTSGSYNEQFF. In DNA, the CDR3 is TGTGCCAGCAGCCCCGGGACTAGCGGGTCCTACAATGAGCAGTTCTTC.